These T cell receptor beta chains were read from a single sample in a study of blood T cells in healthy people across ages. TCRdb used MiXCR to reprocess the 5' RACE reads, holding one entry per CDR3 protein. This repertoire shows about 730,000 distinct CDR3 sequences, roughly 44% found once; its top ten account for more than 20%. The sequencing input was blood. The source is a woman between 55 and 75 years old in good health. CDR3s include the opening cysteine and the closing phenylalanine or tryptophan. D genes are given only for firm matches. Clone size is shown for a subset of rows, as once, few, many or a class of expanded clone.

DNA,CDR3,J,size,V,D
TGTGCCATCAGTGCCTCTGCTAGCGGGAGTGTAGGCCACGAGCAGTACTTC,CAISASASGSVGHEQYF,TRBJ2-7,-,TRBV10-3,TRBD2
TGTGCCAGCAGCCAGGACAGCCAAGTTCACAATGAGCAGTACTTC,CASSQDSQVHNEQYF,TRBJ2-5,-,TRBV3-1,-
TGTGCCAGCAGTCTCGGGACAACCTACGAGCAGTACTTC,CASSLGTTYEQYF,TRBJ2-7,many,TRBV7-2,-
TGCAGTGCTAGAGATACTAGGGGGGCGAGAGGAAGAGAGACCCAGTACTTC,CSARDTRGARGRETQYF,TRBJ2-5,many,TRBV20-1,-
TGTGCTAGTGGAACGGGACAGGGGATCGCCGGGGAGCTGTTTTTT,CASGTGQGIAGELFF,TRBJ2-2,-,TRBV12-5,TRBD1
TGTGCCAGCGGTGGGGTTAGCGGGACCACAGATACGCAGTATTTT,CASGGVSGTTDTQYF,TRBJ2-3,-,TRBV7-6,TRBD2
TGCGCCAGCGAGGGAACCGATTTCGGCACAGATACGCAGTATTTT,CASEGTDFGTDTQYF,TRBJ2-3,few,TRBV5-1,-
TGTGCTAGCAGCTTAGGGTCGGGTATAGAGTCCTACGAGCAGTACTTC,CASSLGSGIESYEQYF,TRBJ2-7,-,TRBV7-7,-
TGTGCCAGCATCGACAGGAGCGACACTGAAGCTTTCTTT,CASIDRSDTEAFF,TRBJ1-1,few,TRBV7-2,-
TGTGCCAGCAGCTTAGAGGCGGGACAGGGCTCCTACAATGAGCAGTTCTTC,CASSLEAGQGSYNEQFF,TRBJ2-1,-,TRBV7-9,TRBD1
TGTGCCAGCAGTTATACTAGCGGGAGTAGGTACAATGAGCAGTTCTTC,CASSYTSGSRYNEQFF,TRBJ2-1,-,TRBV6-2/TRBV6-3,TRBD2
TGTGCCAGCAGCAAAAAAGAGACCCAGTACTTC,CASSKKETQYF,TRBJ2-5,-,TRBV21-1,-
TGCAGCGTTGATCGACAAGCAGATACGCAGTATTTT,CSVDRQADTQYF,TRBJ2-3,-,TRBV29-1,-
TGTGCCAGCTCACCACCGGGGGGAACCAACCTCAATGAGCAGTTCTTC,CASSPPGGTNLNEQFF,TRBJ2-1,many,TRBV18,-
TGTGCCAGCAGTTACCCGTTAAGGGGCCCCTCTAATGAGCAGTTCTTC,CASSYPLRGPSNEQFF,TRBJ2-1,few,TRBV28,-
TGCAGCGGAAGATTGGGGGCAGATACGCAGTATTTT,CSGRLGADTQYF,TRBJ2-3,-,TRBV29-1,-
TGTGCCAGCAGCTTTTCCAGAGTATACGAGCAGTACTTC,CASSFSRVYEQYF,TRBJ2-7,few,TRBV7-2,-
TGTGCCAGCAGTATAGACAGGGGCACTTACAATGAGCAGTACTTC,CASSIDRGTYNEQYF,TRBJ2-7,-,TRBV12-3/TRBV12-4,TRBD1
TGCGCCAGCAGCCGAAATGATGAGGAGACCCAGTACTTC,CASSRNDEETQYF,TRBJ2-5,many,TRBV5-1,-
TGTGCCAGCAGCGTTTCTAGCAATGGGCAGTTCTTC,CASSVSSNGQFF,TRBJ2-1,-,TRBV5-1,-
TGCGCCAGCAGCTTGCGAGCTGGGACTAGCAAGAGAGCCTACGAGCAGTACTTC,CASSLRAGTSKRAYEQYF,TRBJ2-7,-,TRBV5-1,TRBD2
TGTGCCAGCAGCTTAGGAGCAGGGGGGGAAAGCTATGGCTACACCTTC,CASSLGAGGESYGYTF,TRBJ1-2,-,TRBV7-6,TRBD1
TGCAGTGCTAGTAGGGATCGGGGCTACTATGGCTGCACCTTC,CSASRDRGYYGCTF,TRBJ1-2,-,TRBV20-1,-
TGCAGTGCGGATGACAGTTCCAAAAACATTCAGTACTTC,CSADDSSKNIQYF,TRBJ2-4,-,TRBV20-1,-
TGCAGTGCTAGAGGATCCCAGGAGGGCGAGCAGTACTTC,CSARGSQEGEQYF,TRBJ2-7,few,TRBV20-1,-
TGTGCCAGCAGCCAAGAAAGTCCAGGGGCCAGCAATCAGCCCCAGCATTTT,CASSQESPGASNQPQHF,TRBJ1-5,-,TRBV4-2,-
TGTGCCAGCAGCCAAGGACCGGGAGGGCCCTATGAGCAGTTCTTC,CASSQGPGGPYEQFF,TRBJ2-1,-,TRBV3-1,TRBD2
TGTGCCAGCAGTGATCACGGGACAGGGGTGCATGGGGAGCAGTACTTC,CASSDHGTGVHGEQYF,TRBJ2-7,-,TRBV25-1,TRBD1
TGCAGTGCTAGTTCAAGCTTTAACTATGGCTACACCTTC,CSASSSFNYGYTF,TRBJ1-2,few,TRBV20-1,-
TGTGCCAGCAGCTTACAGGGACAGGCGACTAACTATGGCTACACCTTC,CASSLQGQATNYGYTF,TRBJ1-2,-,TRBV7-8,TRBD1
TGTGCCAGCAGGGGGGGGACGGAGACCCAGTACTTC,CASRGGTETQYF,TRBJ2-5,-,TRBV7-2,TRBD2
TGTGCCAGCAGCCGCACCGGGACTAGCGATTACGAGCAGTACTTC,CASSRTGTSDYEQYF,TRBJ2-7,few,TRBV7-2,TRBD2
TGCAGTGCTAACAGCAGACAGGGTCGGGACACCATATATTTT,CSANSRQGRDTIYF,TRBJ1-3,few,TRBV20-1,TRBD1